Below, 28 T cell receptor beta chains from the same sample are listed, as sequenced in a study of blood T cell repertoires in COVID-19. The method was immunoSEQ multiplex PCR; TCRdb's version includes in-frame clones alone and lacks a portion of them. There are under 30,000 clones in the sample; around 94% occur only once, and under 4.5% lies in the top ten. Sequenced: peripheral blood. The receptor set was obtained from a woman aged 45 to 65 with active COVID-19.

This sequence joins TRBV5-4 and TRBJ1-6; D perhaps matches TRBD1 (6 bases). V was shortened by 0 bases and J by 3 bases, with 13 bases between the two germline ends. The CDR3 sequence is 17 residues long. Germline V lookup: CDR1 SGHNT, CDR2 YYREEE (reference sequence). The CDR3 DNA reads TGTGCCAGCAGCTTGGGGGGGGGCCAGGGCTATAATTCACCCCTCCACTTT. Amino acid sequence: CASSLGGGQGYNSPLHF.

This chain joins TRBV11-2 and TRBJ2-7; the D gene is possibly TRBD1 (6 bases). CDR1 is SGHAT and CDR2 is FQNNGV in the germline V gene. V was shortened by 1 base and J by 2 bases, with 15 bases between the two germline ends. The CDR3 has 16 amino acids. The CDR3 bases are TGTGCCAGCAGCTTAGCCACAGGGAATAGGGCCTACGAGCAGTACTTC. Its translation: CASSLATGNRAYEQYF. The full variable domain, with the rest looked up from reference TRBV11-2 and TRBJ2-7, is EAGVAQSPRYKIIEKRQSVAFWCNPISGHATLYWYQQILGQGPKLLIQFQNNGVVDDSQLPKDRFSAERLKGVDSTLKIQPAKLEDSAVYLCASSLATGNRAYEQYFGPGTRLTVT.

This chain uses TRBV28 with TRBJ1-3; 8 bases map to TRBD1. V was pared by 4 bases and J by 0 bases, with 5 bases of the junction left unmatched. The germline V gene has CDR1 MDHEN and CDR2 SYDVKM. This CDR3 contains 16 residues. CDR3 sequence (DNA): TGTGCCAGCAGTTCCCGGACAGGGCGCTCTGGAAACACCATATATTTT. Translation gives CASSSRTGRSGNTIYF.

The rearrangement joins TRBV3-1 (or the pseudogene TRBV3-2) to TRBJ2-1; the match to TRBD1 covers 9 bases. After removal of 7 bases from V and 6 bases from J, the junction contained 10 bases not matched to a gene. Germline V gene lookup returns CDR1 LGHDT and CDR2 YNNKEL (reference sequence). This CDR3 is 15 amino acids long. The CDR3 sequence: CASTPPGQGRNEQFF. In DNA form, the CDR3 reads TGTGCCAGCACCCCTCCGGGACAGGGACGCAATGAGCAGTTCTTC.

The chain joins TRBV6-1 to TRBJ1-5; D ambiguous. Germline CDR1 and CDR2: MNHNS and SASEGT. This CDR3 is built from 15 residues. Trimming left V 1 base short and J 0 bases short, with 7 bases between. CDR3 protein: CASSEGFSSNQPQHF. The DNA of the CDR3 is TGTGCCAGCAGTGAAGGGTTCAGTAGCAATCAGCCCCAGCATTTT.

This chain connects TRBV13 to TRBJ2-5; 7 bases line up with TRBD1. CDR1 and CDR2 (germline): PRHDT, FYEKMQ (reference sequence). This CDR3 has 14 residues. J gave up 5 bases and V 5 bases, and 8 bases lay outside the gene matches. The CDR3 nucleotides read TGTGCCAGCAGCCTCCGACAGGGCGGGGAGACCCAGTACTTC. It is translated as CASSLRQGGETQYF.

The J gene is TRBJ1-4, the V gene TRBV7-2; no reliable D call. Germline CDR1 reads SGHTA; CDR2 reads FQGNSA. Between the trimmed V and J ends, which lost 4 bases and 0 bases, there was a span of 15 bases. This CDR3 region has 17 residues. CDR3 DNA sequence: TGTGCCAGCAGCTCCTCGCGATGGCAGGCAACTAATGAAAAACTGTTTTTT. This encodes CASSSSRWQATNEKLFF.

CDR3 amino acids: CASSLVGTGGFGELFF. CDR3 coding DNA: TGTGCCAGCAGCTTGGTTGGGACAGGGGGTTTCGGGGAGCTGTTTTTT. The chain carries TRBV5-6 and TRBJ2-2; TRBD1 aligns across 11 bases. Germline CDR1 reads SGHDT; CDR2 reads YYEEEE. The V segment lost 0 bases and the J segment 7 bases; nucleotides outside the gene matches: 5. The CDR3 loop spans 16 amino acids.

The V and J genes are TRBV5-4 and TRBJ2-1, with TRBD2 matching 7 bases. V dropped 5 bases and J dropped 7; count of bases not matched to a gene: 9. There are 14 residues in the CDR3. Per the germline V gene, CDR1 is SGHNT and CDR2 is YYREEE (reference sequence). CDR3 DNA sequence: TGTGCCAGCAGAAACCCGGGGGGAGATAATGAGCAGTTCTTC. This encodes CASRNPGGDNEQFF.

In this sample, this clone turned up once. V and J are TRBV19 and TRBJ1-2; D call uncertain. The CDR3 is 14 amino acids. Germline V gives CDR1 LNHDA, CDR2 SQIVND (reference sequence). Between the trimmed V and J ends, which lost 7 bases and 8 bases, there was a span of 20 bases. CDR3 amino acids: CASTDRGGSVGYTF. Written as DNA, the CDR3 is TGTGCCAGTACTGACCGAGGCGGTTCGGTCGGCTACACCTTC.

This chain connects TRBV24-1 to TRBJ1-1; D is possibly TRBD1 (6 bases). Trimming pared 5 bases from V and 4 bases from J, leaving 19 bases between. The V gene's germline CDR1 is KGHDR and CDR2 SFDVKD. This CDR3 comprises 16 residues. CDR3 DNA sequence: TGTGCCACCAGTGCCGCTAATCAGGGGAGACGCACTGAAGCTTTCTTT. Residues: CATSAANQGRRTEAFF.

This clone was counted once. CDR3 loop: CASSLTGQGYTEAFF. Written as DNA, the CDR3 is TGTGCCAGCAGCTTAACCGGACAGGGATACACTGAAGCTTTCTTT. The chain joins TRBV7-3 to TRBJ1-1, with 8 bases matching TRBD1. Germline V lookup: CDR1 SGHTA, CDR2 FQGTGA. The CDR3 sequence is 15 residues long. V gave up 0 bases and J gave up 3 bases; unmatched junction bases: 3.

The rearrangement links TRBV6-1 to TRBJ1-5; perhaps TRBD1 as D (6 bases). Germline-derived CDR1 and CDR2 are MNHNS and SASEGT. Trimming pared 3 bases from V and 2 bases from J, leaving 11 bases between. The CDR3 consists of 15 residues. The CDR3 sequence is CASSDTRTGNQPQHF. DNA for the CDR3: TGTGCCAGCAGTGACACCAGGACAGGCAATCAGCCCCAGCATTTT.

This chain connects TRBV5-4 to TRBJ2-5; 7 positions match TRBD1. V lost 0 bases and J lost 2; bases outside the gene matches: 7. There are 16 residues in the CDR3. Germline V lookup: CDR1 SGHNT, CDR2 YYREEE (reference sequence). The CDR3 bases are TGTGCCAGCAGCTTGGTGGGGGACAGTTTTCAAGAGACCCAGTACTTC. Translated, it gives CASSLVGDSFQETQYF.

The chain links TRBV29-1 to TRBJ2-7, with D hard to call. The CDR3 is made up of 13 amino acids. CDR1 and CDR2 (germline): SQVTM, ANQGSEA. V lost 4 bases and J 0 bases, leaving 10 bases between the germline ends. Here the CDR3 DNA reads TGCAGCGTTGTTCAGAGACTCTCCTACGAGCAGTACTTC. It yields the protein CSVVQRLSYEQYF.

V and J are TRBV10-1 and TRBJ2-5; possible D gene TRBD1, 6 bases. Germline CDR1 reads WNHNN; CDR2 reads SYGVQD (reference sequence). The CDR3 has 13 amino acids. The V and J ends lost 6 bases and 1 base respectively, with 9 bases between them. CDR3 in DNA: TGCGCCAGCAGCCCAGGGGTCCAAGAGACCCAGTACTTC. As protein: CASSPGVQETQYF.

This chain joins TRBV18 and TRBJ2-3, with D perhaps matching TRBD2 (7 bases). Trimming left V 5 bases short and J 3 bases short, with 12 bases between. The germline V gene encodes CDR1 KGHSH and CDR2 LQKENI. The CDR3 is made up of 14 amino acids. The CDR3: CASSRGGKTDTQYF. In DNA, the CDR3 is TGTGCCAGCTCAAGGGGGGGCAAAACAGATACGCAGTATTTT.

This chain links TRBV7-2 with TRBJ2-3; TRBD1 matches 7 bases. This CDR3 has 12 amino acids. V gave up 3 bases and J gave up 10 bases; unmatched junction bases: 4. Germline-derived CDR1 and CDR2 are SGHTA and FQGNSA. This CDR3 reads CASSFLDRAQYF. CDR3 in DNA: TGTGCCAGCAGCTTCCTTGACAGGGCGCAGTATTTT.

This chain connects TRBV5-1 to TRBJ2-2; 10 nucleotides align to TRBD1. V lost 4 bases to trimming and J lost 5 bases; unmatched junction nucleotides: 5. Germline loops: CDR1 SGHRS, CDR2 YFSETQ. The CDR3 contains 15 residues. CDR3 region: CASSKPGQGTGELFF. The CDR3 region has the DNA TGCGCCAGCAGCAAACCGGGACAGGGGACCGGGGAGCTGTTTTTT. The full variable domain, rest sourced from reference TRBV5-1 and TRBJ2-2, is KAGVTQTPRYLIKTRGQQVTLSCSPISGHRSVSWYQQTPGQGLQFLFEYFSETQRNKGNFPGRFSGRQFSNSRSEMNVSTLELGDSALYLCASSKPGQGTGELFFGEGSRLTVL.

The rearrangement joins TRBV21-1 to TRBJ2-7; the table's D call, TRBD1, has no DNA check behind it. TRBV21-1 is annotated as a pseudogene. This CDR3 region has 14 residues. CDR3 nucleotide sequence: TGTGCCAGCAGCAAAGGGGCTAGGGGTGAAGAGCAGTACGTC. Translation: CASSKGARGEEQYV.

CDR3 sequence: CASSPAPGGGGGGELFF. DNA for the CDR3: TGCGCCAGCAGCCCCGCCCCAGGGGGCGGCGGAGGCGGGGAGCTGTTTTTT. This chain joins TRBV5-1 and TRBJ2-2; 8 positions match TRBD1. This CDR3 is built from 17 residues. Germline V gene data show CDR1 as SGHRS and CDR2 as YFSETQ. V lost 4 bases and J lost 7; bases outside the gene matches: 15.

This rearrangement joins TRBV6-1 to TRBJ1-1; 7 bases are shared with TRBD1. CDR3 length: 15 amino acids. V lost 2 bases, J lost 11 bases, and 14 bases stayed unmatched. The V gene's germline CDR1 is MNHNS and CDR2 SASEGT. In DNA form, the CDR3 reads TGTGCCAGCAGTGAATCGGCAGGGGGGCGGTCTACGGCTTTCTTT. Its translation is CASSESAGGRSTAFF.

The J gene is TRBJ2-3, the V gene TRBV7-8; maybe TRBD2 (5 bases). Trimming shortened V by 1 base and J by 8 bases, and 10 bases separated the two germline ends. The CDR3 is 13 residues long. Germline CDR1 and CDR2: SGHVS and FQNEAQ. This chain's CDR3 is CASSLVREGTQYF. The CDR3 nucleotides read TGTGCCAGCAGCTTAGTTCGCGAGGGTACGCAGTATTTT.

J is TRBJ2-2 and V is TRBV7-2, with 12 bases fitting TRBD2. The CDR3 spans 18 residues. With 5 bases clipped from V and 4 bases from J, the junction kept 11 bases outside the gene matches. Germline CDR1 is SGHTA and CDR2 is FQGNSA. CDR3 protein: CASSPWASGGASTGELFF. Here the CDR3 DNA reads TGTGCCAGCAGCCCGTGGGCTAGCGGGGGGGCGAGCACCGGGGAGCTGTTTTTT.

The CDR3 here is CASSLPGVALKDTQYF. The CDR3 DNA follows: TGTGCCAGCAGCTTGCCGGGAGTAGCGCTGAAGGATACGCAGTATTTT. V usage is TRBV5-6 and J usage is TRBJ2-3, with TRBD2 as a possible D gene (6 bases). The V end lost 1 base, the J end lost 6 bases, and 18 bases lay between the germline ends. The CDR3 loop spans 16 amino acids. Germline CDR1 SGHDT, CDR2 YYEEEE.

This chain uses TRBV2 with TRBJ1-2, with D tentatively TRBD1 (6 bases). The CDR3 totals 13 residues. V was pared by 11 bases and J by 4 bases, with 17 bases between. In germline, CDR1 is SNHLY, CDR2 FYNNEI. For the CDR3, the DNA is TGTGCCGGACGAACACAGGGAACCTATGGCTACACCTTC. It yields the protein CAGRTQGTYGYTF.

The chain joins TRBV7-9 to TRBJ2-1; D perhaps matches TRBD2 (6 bases). Germline values: CDR1 SEHNR, CDR2 FQNEAQ (reference sequence). The V and J ends lost 7 bases and 8 bases respectively, with 15 bases between them. The CDR3 extends over 13 amino acids. In DNA form, the CDR3 reads TGTGCCAGCACGCGGGGTCAATACTATGAGCAGTTCTTC. Translating gives CASTRGQYYEQFF.

The rearrangement joins TRBV18 to TRBJ2-1, with a possible D match to TRBD1 (6 bases). The V end was cut by 4 bases, the J end by 1 base, with 11 bases between. This CDR3 is built from 15 residues. The germline V gene has CDR1 KGHSH and CDR2 LQKENI. The CDR3 coding sequence is TGTGCCAGCTCACAGCGACAGGTATCCTACAATGAGCAGTTCTTC. This gives the protein CASSQRQVSYNEQFF. The variable domain in full, with the rest retrieved from reference TRBV18 and TRBJ2-1, is NAGVMQNPRHLVRRRGQEARLRCSPMKGHSHVYWYRQLPEEGLKFMVYLQKENIIDESGMPKERFSAEFPKEGPSILRIQQVVRGDSAAYFCASSQRQVSYNEQFFGPGTRLTVL.